The 13 T cell receptor beta chains below come from one sample, sequenced in a study of T cell clonotyping in hematopoietic cell transplantation (dated by TCRdb to about 2021). Library generation was performed with the immunoSEQ multiplex PCR assay. Entries here come from immuneACCESS through TCRdb and include only in-frame sequences with V and J called. Some clones fail to appear in such tables; in the studies checked, an unresolved V gene covers under half of the shortfall, and the cause of the remainder is unknown. In all, the sample holds 30,000 to 45,000 clones, and 75% to 90% of those were seen once. The ten largest clones add up to roughly 1.9% of the sample. The sequenced sample consisted of peripheral blood mononuclear cells. Receptor source: a woman aged 40 to 50 in good health. Some clones in this sample may be carry-over from other donors' samples.

This rearrangement joins TRBV11-3 to TRBJ2-3; D ambiguous. With 3 bases removed from V and 2 bases from J, the gap between germline ends came to 3 bases. Germline assignment: CDR1 SGHNT and CDR2 YENEEA. This CDR3 contains 12 residues. The CDR3, as DNA: TGTGCCAGCAGCTTCCACACAGATACGCAGTATTTT. It yields the protein CASSFHTDTQYF.

The rearrangement links TRBV19 to TRBJ1-1; D gene ambiguous. Germline loops: CDR1 LNHDA, CDR2 SQIVND (reference sequence). This CDR3 region has 12 residues. Trimming removed 5 bases from V and 5 bases from J, with 9 bases in between. CDR3 nucleotides: TGTGCCAGTAGTTTGGAGAATACTGAAGCTTTCTTT. Translating it yields CASSLENTEAFF.

This rearrangement joins TRBV28 to TRBJ2-7; D perhaps matches TRBD2 (6 bases). CDR3 size: 14 residues. CDR1 is MDHEN and CDR2 is SYDVKM in the germline V gene. V lost 5 bases and J 6 bases, leaving 17 bases between the germline ends. The CDR3 reads CASSGAVGEVEQYF. CDR3 nucleotide sequence: TGTGCCAGCAGTGGGGCAGTAGGGGAGGTCGAGCAGTACTTC.

The chain joins TRBV5-1 to TRBJ2-7, with 9 bases fitting TRBD1. There are 14 residues in the CDR3. CDR1 is SGHRS and CDR2 is YFSETQ in the germline V gene. Trimming took 4 bases from V and 2 from J; bases not matched to a gene: 4. Here the CDR3 DNA reads TGCGCCAGCAGCGGGCGGACAGGGGCCTACGAGCAGTACTTC. Its translation is CASSGRTGAYEQYF.

This sequence joins TRBV2 and TRBJ1-2, with a tentative D call TRBD1 (6 bases). V was pared by 3 bases and J by 3 bases, with 11 bases between. Germline V gene data show CDR1 as SNHLY and CDR2 as FYNNEI. This CDR3 has 14 amino acids. The CDR3 sequence is CASSESGEDYGYTF. CDR3 sequence (DNA): TGTGCCAGCAGTGAGTCAGGGGAGGACTATGGCTACACCTTC.

The chain has TRBV6-1 and TRBJ2-7, with TRBD2 matching 13 bases. CDR1 and CDR2 (germline): MNHNS, SASEGT. J was trimmed by 0 bases and V by 6 bases; bases with no gene match: 2. The CDR3 has 15 amino acids. CDR3 sequence: CASRGLAGPSYEQYF. In DNA form, the CDR3 reads TGTGCCAGCAGGGGACTAGCGGGACCCTCCTACGAGCAGTACTTC.

This rearrangement joins TRBV28 to TRBJ2-3; D ambiguous. This CDR3 has 13 amino acids. Trimming left V 2 bases short and J 4 bases short, with 7 bases between. CDR1 and CDR2 (germline): MDHEN, SYDVKM. The CDR3 DNA reads TGTGCCAGCAGTTTACAGAGTCCAGATACGCAGTATTTT. Amino acids: CASSLQSPDTQYF.

This clone occurred a few times. The chain recombines TRBV28 with TRBJ1-2; 7 nucleotides line up with TRBD1. The CDR3 totals 14 residues. Per germline, CDR1 MDHEN and CDR2 SYDVKM. V shed 7 bases, J shed 6 bases, and the junction held 11 bases outside the gene matches. The CDR3 DNA is TGTGCCAGCACTCGGGGGGAGGGGGCTCATGGCTACACCTTC. Protein sequence: CASTRGEGAHGYTF.

The chain links TRBV2 to TRBJ2-7; D unclear. CDR3 length: 12 residues. V gave up 2 bases and J gave up 3 bases, with 5 bases separating them. Germline assignment: CDR1 SNHLY and CDR2 FYNNEI. CDR3 amino acids: CASSEMGYEQYF. The DNA for the CDR3 is TGTGCCAGCAGTGAAATGGGCTACGAGCAGTACTTC.

This clone was detected only a few times. This rearrangement joins TRBV18 to TRBJ1-1; the D gene is possibly TRBD1 (6 bases). CDR3 size: 15 residues. Germline lookup yields CDR1 KGHSH and CDR2 LQKENI. Between the trimmed V and J ends, which lost 4 bases and 4 bases, there was a span of 16 bases. CDR3 DNA: TGTGCCAGCTCACTCAGGGAGGGAGGGGGCACTGAAGCTTTCTTT. Amino acids: CASSLREGGGTEAFF.

The table lists this clone with a count of one. The chain carries TRBV5-1 and TRBJ1-1; maybe TRBD1 (6 bases). V gave up 4 bases and J gave up 1 base, with 11 bases separating them. The length of the CDR3 is 14 residues. Looked up from germline, CDR1 is SGHRS and CDR2 is YFSETQ. The CDR3 nucleotides read TGCGCCAGCAGCCCGGGGGCTTCGAACACTGAAGCTTTCTTT. Its translation: CASSPGASNTEAFF.

J is TRBJ1-1 and V is TRBV28, with 9 bases lining up with TRBD1. Trimming cost V 5 bases and J 10 bases; bases outside gene matches: 17. The CDR3 length is 16 residues. Germline V gene lookup returns CDR1 MDHEN and CDR2 SYDVKM. In nucleotides, the CDR3 is TGTGCCAGCAGTCAGATAGGGACAGGGCCACCGGTGGGAGCTTTCTTT. Amino acids: CASSQIGTGPPVGAFF.

The chain combines TRBV21-1 with TRBJ1-1; the table's D call of TRBD1 was not tested on the DNA. TRBV21-1 is deemed a pseudogene. CDR3 length: 16 amino acids. The CDR3 reads CASSTPIGDSHTEAFF. CDR3 nucleotides: TGTGCCAGCAGCACTCCGATCGGGGACAGCCATACTGAAGCTTTCTTT.